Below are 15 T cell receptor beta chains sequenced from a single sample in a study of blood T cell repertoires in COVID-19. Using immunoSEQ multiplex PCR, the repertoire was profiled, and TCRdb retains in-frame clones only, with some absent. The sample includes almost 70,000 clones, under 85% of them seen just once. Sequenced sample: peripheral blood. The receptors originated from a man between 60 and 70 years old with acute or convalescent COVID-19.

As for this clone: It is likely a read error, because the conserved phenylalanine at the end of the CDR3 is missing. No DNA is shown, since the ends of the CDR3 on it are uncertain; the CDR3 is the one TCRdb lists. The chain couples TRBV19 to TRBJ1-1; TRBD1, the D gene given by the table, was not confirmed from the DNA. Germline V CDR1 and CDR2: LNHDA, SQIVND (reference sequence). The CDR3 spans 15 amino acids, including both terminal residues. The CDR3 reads CASSIGASGGIGFFL.

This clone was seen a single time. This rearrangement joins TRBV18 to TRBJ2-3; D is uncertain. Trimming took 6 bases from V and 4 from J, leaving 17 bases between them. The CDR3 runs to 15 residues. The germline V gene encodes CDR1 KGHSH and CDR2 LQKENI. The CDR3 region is CASSPRNPLPDTQYF. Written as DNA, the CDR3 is TGTGCCAGCTCCCCGCGTAACCCCCTCCCAGATACGCAGTATTTT.

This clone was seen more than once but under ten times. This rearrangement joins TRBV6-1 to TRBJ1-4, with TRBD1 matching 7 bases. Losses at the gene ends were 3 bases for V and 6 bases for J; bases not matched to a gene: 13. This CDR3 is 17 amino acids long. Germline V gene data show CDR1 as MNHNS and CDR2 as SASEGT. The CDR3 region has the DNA TGTGCCAGCAGTGAGATAAACTCGAGGACAGGCCATGAAAAACTGTTTTTT. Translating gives CASSEINSRTGHEKLFF.

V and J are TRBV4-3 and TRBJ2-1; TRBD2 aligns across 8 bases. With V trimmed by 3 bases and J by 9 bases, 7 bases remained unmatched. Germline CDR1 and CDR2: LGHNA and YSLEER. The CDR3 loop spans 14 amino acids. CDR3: CASSHDGGAGEQFF. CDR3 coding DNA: TGCGCCAGCAGCCATGACGGGGGGGCGGGTGAGCAGTTCTTC.

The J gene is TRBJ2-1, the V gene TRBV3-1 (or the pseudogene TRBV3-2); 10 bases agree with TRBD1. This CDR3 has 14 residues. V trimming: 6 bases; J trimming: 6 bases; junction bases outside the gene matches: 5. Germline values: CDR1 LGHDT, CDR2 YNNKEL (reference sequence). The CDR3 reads CASRPDRGSNEQFF. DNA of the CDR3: TGTGCCAGCAGGCCGGACAGGGGGTCCAATGAGCAGTTCTTC.

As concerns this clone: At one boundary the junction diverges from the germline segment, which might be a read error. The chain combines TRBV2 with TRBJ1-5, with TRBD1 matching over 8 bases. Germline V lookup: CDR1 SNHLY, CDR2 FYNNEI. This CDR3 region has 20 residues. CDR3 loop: CASREALLDRVLYTSQPQHF. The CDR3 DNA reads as TGTGCCAGCAGAGAAGCACTTTTGGACAGGGTCTTGTACACCAGTCAGCCCCAGCATTTT. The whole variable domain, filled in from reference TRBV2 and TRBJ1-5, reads EPEVTQTPSHQVTQMGQEVILRCVPISNHLYFYWYRQILGQKVEFLVSFYNNEISEKSEIFDDQFSVERPDGSNFTLKIRSTKLEDSAMYFCASREALLDRVLYTSQPQHFGDGTRLSIL.

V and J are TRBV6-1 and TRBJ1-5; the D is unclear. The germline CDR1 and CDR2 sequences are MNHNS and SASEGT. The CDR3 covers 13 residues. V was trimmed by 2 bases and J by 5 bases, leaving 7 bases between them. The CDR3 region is CASSESGYQPQHF. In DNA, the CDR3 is TGTGCCAGCAGTGAATCGGGGTATCAGCCCCAGCATTTT.

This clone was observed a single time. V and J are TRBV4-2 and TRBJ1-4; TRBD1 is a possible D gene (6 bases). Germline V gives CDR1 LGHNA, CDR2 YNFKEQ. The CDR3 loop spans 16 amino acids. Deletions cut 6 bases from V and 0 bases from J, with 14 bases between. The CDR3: CASRLGTLSTNEKLFF. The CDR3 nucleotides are TGTGCCAGCAGACTTGGGACACTATCAACTAATGAAAAACTGTTTTTT.

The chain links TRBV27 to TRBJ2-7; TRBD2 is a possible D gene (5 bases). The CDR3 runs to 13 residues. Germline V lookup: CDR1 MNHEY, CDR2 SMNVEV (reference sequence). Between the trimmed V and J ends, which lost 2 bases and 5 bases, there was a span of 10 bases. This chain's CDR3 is CASSLRGFHEQYF. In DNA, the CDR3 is TGTGCCAGCAGTTTACGCGGGTTTCACGAGCAGTACTTC.

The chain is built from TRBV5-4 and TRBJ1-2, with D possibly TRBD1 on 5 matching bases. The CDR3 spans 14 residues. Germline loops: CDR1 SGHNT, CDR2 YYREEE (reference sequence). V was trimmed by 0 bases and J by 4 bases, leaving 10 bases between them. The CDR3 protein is CASSLAPGRYGYTF. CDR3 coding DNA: TGTGCCAGCAGCTTGGCCCCAGGGCGCTATGGCTACACCTTC.

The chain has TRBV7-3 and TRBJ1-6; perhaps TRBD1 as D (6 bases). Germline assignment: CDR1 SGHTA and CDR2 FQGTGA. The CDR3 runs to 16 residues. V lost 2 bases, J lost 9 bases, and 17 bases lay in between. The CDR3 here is CASSLYSGELVSPLHF. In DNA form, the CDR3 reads TGTGCCAGCAGCTTATATTCAGGGGAGTTAGTTTCACCCCTCCACTTT.

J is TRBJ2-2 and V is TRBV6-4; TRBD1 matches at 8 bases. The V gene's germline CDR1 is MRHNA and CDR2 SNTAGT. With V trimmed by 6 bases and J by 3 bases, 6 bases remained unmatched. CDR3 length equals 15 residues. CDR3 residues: CASRRQGLDTGELFF. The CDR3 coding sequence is TGTGCCAGCAGGCGACAGGGGTTGGACACCGGGGAGCTGTTTTTT.

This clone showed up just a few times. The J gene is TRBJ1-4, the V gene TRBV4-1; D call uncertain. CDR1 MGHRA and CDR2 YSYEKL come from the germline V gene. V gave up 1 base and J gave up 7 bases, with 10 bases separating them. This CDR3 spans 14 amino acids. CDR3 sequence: CASSQGPGTEKLFF. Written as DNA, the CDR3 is TGCGCCAGCAGCCAAGGCCCAGGAACTGAAAAACTGTTTTTT.

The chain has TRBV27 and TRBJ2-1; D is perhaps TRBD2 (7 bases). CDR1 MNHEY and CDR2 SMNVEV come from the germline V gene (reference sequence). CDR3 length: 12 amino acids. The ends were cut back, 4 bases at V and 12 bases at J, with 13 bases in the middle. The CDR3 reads CASSSRRGGQFF. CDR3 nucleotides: TGTGCCAGCAGTTCGAGAAGGGGGGGGCAGTTCTTC.

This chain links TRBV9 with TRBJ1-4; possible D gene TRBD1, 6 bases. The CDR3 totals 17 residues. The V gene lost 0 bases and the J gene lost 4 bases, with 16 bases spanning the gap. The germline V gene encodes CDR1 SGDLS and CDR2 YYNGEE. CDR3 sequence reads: CASSVEAGAGSNEKLFF. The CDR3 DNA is TGTGCCAGCAGCGTAGAGGCAGGGGCCGGTAGTAATGAAAAACTGTTTTTT.